These 26 T cell receptor beta chains were all obtained from the same sample, sequenced in a study of cytomegalovirus exposure and HLA in healthy donors. The PCR contained 60 Vbeta and 13 Jbeta primers. Clones were sequenced by immunoSEQ multiplex PCR, and TCRdb holds only the in-frame ones, with some missing. The sample has about 200,000 clones. Sequencing was performed on PBMCs. These receptors all stem from a girl aged 2 to 9 in good health and CMV-seropositive.

DNA for the CDR3: TGTGCCAGCAGGTCTACAGGGCTTACCTCCTACGAGCAGTACTTC. Translation: CASRSTGLTSYEQYF. This chain links TRBV11-2 with TRBJ2-7; a possible D gene is TRBD1 (6 bases). The ends were cut back, 6 bases at V and 0 bases at J, with 15 bases in the middle. Per germline, CDR1 SGHAT and CDR2 FQNNGV. The CDR3 is 15 amino acids.

This sequence joins TRBV15 and TRBJ1-2; possible D gene TRBD1, 5 bases. V lost 2 bases to trimming and J lost 2 bases, with 9 bases between them. Germline CDR1 is LNHNV and CDR2 is YYDKDF (reference sequence). This CDR3 is built from 14 residues. The CDR3 loop is CATSRQGSNYGYTF. DNA for the CDR3: TGTGCCACCAGCAGACAGGGTAGCAACTATGGCTACACCTTC.

This rearrangement joins TRBV7-9 to TRBJ1-4, with D tentatively TRBD1 (5 bases). Trimming stripped 5 bases from V and 2 bases from J, with 9 bases between. CDR1 and CDR2 from the germline V gene are SEHNR and FQNEAQ (reference sequence). The CDR3 extends over 14 amino acids. CDR3 residues: CASSTGGTNEKLFF. The CDR3 region has the DNA TGTGCCAGCAGCACGGGGGGTACTAATGAAAAACTGTTTTTT.

The rearrangement links TRBV5-6 to TRBJ2-7; the match to TRBD2 covers 9 bases. With V trimmed by 2 bases and J by 2 bases, 11 bases remained unmatched. Looked up from germline, CDR1 is SGHDT and CDR2 is YYEEEE. The CDR3 contains 17 residues. In nucleotides, the CDR3 is TGTGCCAGCAGCTTCCCTGGGGGTAGCGGGAGTCCCTACGAGCAGTACTTC. Amino acid sequence: CASSFPGGSGSPYEQYF.

The gene calls are TRBV28 and TRBJ2-2, with 8 bases lining up with TRBD2. The CDR3 contains 15 residues. Germline lookup yields CDR1 MDHEN and CDR2 SYDVKM. V shed 3 bases and J 7 bases; nucleotides not matched to a gene: 7. CDR3 in DNA: TGTGCCAGCAGTTTTCGGCGGGAGGTGCACGGGGAGCTGTTTTTT. The encoded protein is CASSFRREVHGELFF.

J is TRBJ1-1 and V is TRBV5-1; D unresolved. There are 14 residues in the CDR3. Germline loops: CDR1 SGHRS, CDR2 YFSETQ. Trimming shortened V by 5 bases and J by 5 bases, and 16 bases separated the two germline ends. CDR3 in amino acids: CASRLVEGVTEAFF. DNA for the CDR3: TGCGCCAGCAGGCTGGTGGAGGGTGTAACTGAAGCTTTCTTT.

This rearrangement joins TRBV11-3 to TRBJ2-2; 8 bases are shared with TRBD2. The CDR3 is 18 amino acids. The germline CDR1 and CDR2 sequences are SGHNT and YENEEA. With V trimmed by 5 bases and J by 4 bases, 15 bases remained unmatched. The CDR3 nucleotides read TGTGCCAGCAGCCCCGGGGGGGCGGGAGCGCGGAGCACCGGGGAGCTGTTTTTT. It encodes CASSPGGAGARSTGELFF.

The V gene is TRBV10-2, the J gene TRBJ2-5; 7 bases match TRBD1. The V gene end was trimmed by 5 bases and the J gene end by 4 bases; junction bases not matched to a gene: 13. The germline CDR1 and CDR2 sequences are WSHSY and SAAADI. CDR3 length: 16 residues. The CDR3 region has the DNA TGCGCCAGCAGTCCTATTGGCAGGGGGAAGGTAGAGACCCAGTACTTC. Translating it yields CASSPIGRGKVETQYF.

This chain links TRBV28 with TRBJ2-3, with 7 bases fitting TRBD1. Germline trimming cut 3 bases from V and 4 bases from J; bases unmatched to any gene: 7. CDR3 size: 15 residues. CDR1 MDHEN and CDR2 SYDVKM come from the germline V gene. The CDR3 DNA sequence: TGTGCCAGCAGTTTGGAGCACAGGGGAGCAGATACGCAGTATTTT. It specifies CASSLEHRGADTQYF.

This chain uses TRBV5-4 with TRBJ2-5, with a possible D match to TRBD1 (6 bases). The germline CDR1 and CDR2 sequences are SGHNT and YYREEE (reference sequence). Trimming took 2 bases from V and 2 from J, leaving 16 bases between them. CDR3 length: 16 amino acids. The CDR3: CASSFGSAGAQETQYF. The CDR3, as DNA: TGTGCCAGCAGCTTTGGGTCGGCAGGGGCGCAAGAGACCCAGTACTTC.

This chain joins TRBV19 and TRBJ2-2; the match to TRBD2 covers 7 bases. The CDR3 loop spans 16 amino acids. From germline, CDR1 is LNHDA and CDR2 SQIVND (reference sequence). With 2 bases clipped from V and 6 bases from J, the junction kept 9 bases outside the gene matches. This CDR3 reads CASSILRGGGSGELFF. The CDR3 region has the DNA TGTGCCAGTAGTATATTACGGGGCGGGGGTTCCGGGGAGCTGTTTTTT.

Details on this clone: In the same sample, other DNA sequences code for this CDR3. The V call is TRBV30, the J call TRBJ1-3; weak D call: TRBD1 (6 bases). The V gene lost 0 bases and the J gene lost 1 base, with 16 bases spanning the gap. The CDR3 totals 17 residues. From germline, CDR1 is GTSNPN and CDR2 SVGIG (reference sequence). The CDR3, as DNA: TGTGCCTGGAGTGTAGACCCCCGTAGGGGGTCTGGAAACACCATATATTTT. Translating gives CAWSVDPRRGSGNTIYF. The entire variable domain, with the rest obtained from reference TRBV30 and TRBJ1-3, is as follows: SQTIHQWPATLVQPVGSPLSLECTVEGTSNPNLYWYRQAAGRGLQLLFYSVGIGQISSEVPQNLSASRPQDRQFILSSKKLLLSDSGFYLCAWSVDPRRGSGNTIYFGEGSWLTVV.

This rearrangement joins TRBV7-3 to TRBJ2-2, with TRBD2 matching 16 bases. This CDR3 contains 20 residues. The V gene's germline CDR1 is SGHTA and CDR2 FQGTGA. The junction had 13 bases not matched to a gene; V was cut back by 5 bases and J by 4 bases. The CDR3 here is CASSLKRPGLAGGPTGELFF. The CDR3 coding sequence is TGTGCCAGCAGCCTAAAACGACCGGGACTAGCGGGAGGGCCCACCGGGGAGCTGTTTTTT.

This chain connects TRBV25-1 to TRBJ1-4; D is undetermined. The germline V and J ends were trimmed by 5 bases and 8 bases, with 18 bases remaining between them. CDR1 and CDR2 (germline): MGHDK, SYGVNS. The CDR3 totals 15 residues. CDR3 in amino acids: CASSKPGPMEEKLFF. The CDR3 coding sequence is TGTGCCAGCAGTAAGCCGGGTCCCATGGAGGAAAAACTGTTTTTT.

The chain joins TRBV15 to TRBJ2-5; D not resolved. Trimming cost V 1 base and J 3 bases, with 6 bases left between them. CDR1 is LNHNV, CDR2 YYDKDF, per germline (reference sequence). CDR3 length equals 13 residues. The CDR3 DNA reads TGTGCCACCAGCAGAGTTCGTAAAGAGACCCAGTACTTC. It codes for CATSRVRKETQYF.

The V call is TRBV5-1, the J call TRBJ1-1; D not certain. The V and J ends lost 2 bases and 4 bases respectively, with 12 bases between them. CDR1 SGHRS and CDR2 YFSETQ come from the germline V gene. The CDR3 is 14 residues long. The CDR3: CASSLAPGSTEAFF. In DNA form, the CDR3 reads TGCGCCAGCAGCTTAGCTCCGGGAAGCACTGAAGCTTTCTTT.

The chain joins TRBV7-3 to TRBJ1-1; possible D gene TRBD1, 6 bases. Germline lookup yields CDR1 SGHTA and CDR2 FQGTGA. Trimming stripped 10 bases from V and 5 bases from J, with 17 bases between. The CDR3 runs to 13 residues. The CDR3 bases are TGTGCCACCGGGCAGGGGTGGTATACTGAAGCTTTCTTT. This codes for CATGQGWYTEAFF.

The chain has TRBV13 and TRBJ2-5; 10 nucleotides match TRBD2. The DNA matches TRBJ2-7 better at its end, which makes the J call doubtful. The CDR3 has 15 amino acids. CDR1 and CDR2 from the germline V gene are PRHDT and FYEKMQ (reference sequence). The CDR3 DNA reads TGTGCCAGCAGCTCCCGGCTAGCGGGAGTTTACGAGCAGTACTTC. It yields the protein CASSSRLAGVYEQYF.

The chain uses TRBV7-8 and TRBJ2-3; D call uncertain. Per germline, CDR1 SGHVS and CDR2 FQNEAQ. V lost 1 base and J 5 bases, leaving 7 bases between the germline ends. The CDR3 runs 13 residues. Here the CDR3 reads CASSLVRKDTQYF. DNA for the CDR3: TGTGCCAGCAGCTTAGTGAGAAAAGATACGCAGTATTTT.

V is TRBV28 and J is TRBJ2-5, with D perhaps matching TRBD1 or TRBD2 (5 bases each). The DNA end lines up better with TRBJ2-7; the J call may be wrong. Germline V gene lookup returns CDR1 MDHEN and CDR2 SYDVKM. The CDR3 loop spans 14 amino acids. The CDR3 DNA reads TGTGCCAGCAGGCCCCTGCTGGGGGCCTACGAGCAGTACTTC. Amino acids: CASRPLLGAYEQYF.

This rearrangement joins TRBV5-4 to TRBJ2-2; TRBD1 agrees at 7 bases. This CDR3 comprises 17 residues. The junction had 12 bases not matched to a gene; V was cut back by 4 bases and J by 3 bases. Germline assignment: CDR1 SGHNT and CDR2 YYREEE (reference sequence). CDR3 in amino acids: CASSPGGRQGDTGELFF. The DNA for the CDR3 is TGTGCCAGCAGCCCAGGGGGACGGCAGGGAGACACCGGGGAGCTGTTTTTT.

The chain has TRBV5-1 and TRBJ2-7; perhaps TRBD1 as D (6 bases). CDR1 and CDR2 (germline): SGHRS, YFSETQ. CDR3 length equals 13 residues. V was trimmed by 0 bases and J by 5 bases, leaving 9 bases between them. The CDR3 sequence: CASSLDRAHEQYF. The CDR3 region has the DNA TGCGCCAGCAGCTTGGACAGGGCTCACGAGCAGTACTTC.

V usage is TRBV5-1 and J usage is TRBJ2-3; tentatively, D is TRBD2 (6 bases). V dropped 3 bases and J dropped 0 bases, with 14 bases sitting between them. The CDR3 length is 16 residues. Germline CDR1 reads SGHRS; CDR2 reads YFSETQ. CDR3 bases: TGCGCCAGCAGCTGGAATAGCGGAACCAGCACAGATACGCAGTATTTT. It codes for CASSWNSGTSTDTQYF. Combining the CDR3 with reference TRBV5-1 and TRBJ2-3 gives the whole variable domain KAGVTQTPRYLIKTRGQQVTLSCSPISGHRSVSWYQQTPGQGLQFLFEYFSETQRNKGNFPGRFSGRQFSNSRSEMNVSTLELGDSALYLCASSWNSGTSTDTQYFGPGTRLTVL.

The rearrangement joins TRBV19 to TRBJ1-2; maybe TRBD1 (6 bases). The germline gives CDR1 LNHDA, CDR2 SQIVND (reference sequence). Trimming shortened V by 3 bases and J by 2 bases, and 10 bases separated the two germline ends. This CDR3 spans 14 amino acids. The CDR3 nucleotides are TGTGCCAGTAGTATCGGGGGGCAGAACTATGGCTACACCTTC. It yields the protein CASSIGGQNYGYTF.

The V gene is TRBV19, the J gene TRBJ1-5; D may be TRBD1 (5 bases). V lost 5 bases and J 3 bases, leaving 11 bases between the germline ends. CDR3 length: 14 amino acids. CDR1 and CDR2 from the germline V gene are LNHDA and SQIVND (reference sequence). This chain's CDR3 is CASSLTGDNQPQHF. The DNA for the CDR3 is TGTGCCAGTAGTTTAACGGGGGACAATCAGCCCCAGCATTTT.

This CDR3 is CAAAVSGANVLTF. CDR3 nucleotides: TGTGCCGCCGCGGTCTCTGGGGCCAACGTCCTGACTTTC. The rearrangement joins TRBV28 to TRBJ2-6; D is unclear. Germline assignment: CDR1 MDHEN and CDR2 SYDVKM. V was clipped by 11 bases and J by 0 bases, with 8 bases between them. The CDR3 length is 13 residues.